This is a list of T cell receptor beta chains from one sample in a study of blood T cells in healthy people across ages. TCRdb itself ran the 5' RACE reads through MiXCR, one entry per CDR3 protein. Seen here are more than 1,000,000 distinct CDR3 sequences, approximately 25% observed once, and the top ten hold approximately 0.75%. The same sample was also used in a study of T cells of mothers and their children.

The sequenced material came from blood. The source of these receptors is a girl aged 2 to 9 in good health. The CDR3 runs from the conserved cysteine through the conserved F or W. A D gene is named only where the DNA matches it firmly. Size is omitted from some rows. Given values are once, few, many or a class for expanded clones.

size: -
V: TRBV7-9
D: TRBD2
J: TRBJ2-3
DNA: TGTGCCAGCAGCCCCGCCGTCGGGGGGACAGATACGCAGTATTTT
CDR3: CASSPAVGGTDTQYF

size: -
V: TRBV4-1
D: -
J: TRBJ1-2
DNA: TGCGCCAGCAGCCTCGTGGAAGTCACCTATGGCTACACCTTC
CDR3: CASSLVEVTYGYTF

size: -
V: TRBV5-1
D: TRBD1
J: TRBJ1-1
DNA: TGCGCCGGCAGCTTACCCGGGACAGGGTTTGCTGAAGCTTTCTTT
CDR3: CAGSLPGTGFAEAFF

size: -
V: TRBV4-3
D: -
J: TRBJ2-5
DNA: TGCGCCAGCAGCCAAAACTCCATTGGGGGCAGCCAAGAGACCCAGTACTTC
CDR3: CASSQNSIGGSQETQYF

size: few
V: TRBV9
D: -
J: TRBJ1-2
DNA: TGTGCCAGCAGCGTAGTCGGAGCTAACTATGGCTACACCTTC
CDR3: CASSVVGANYGYTF

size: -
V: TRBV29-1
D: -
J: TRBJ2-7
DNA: TGCAGCGTTGTGGAGGGCTCCTACGAGCAGTACTTC
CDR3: CSVVEGSYEQYF

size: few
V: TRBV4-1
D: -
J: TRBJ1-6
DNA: TGCGCCAGCAGCCAAGTGCAGGCCGGCTATTCACCCCTCCACTTT
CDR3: CASSQVQAGYSPLHF

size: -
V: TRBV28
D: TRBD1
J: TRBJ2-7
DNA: TGTGCCAGCAGCCCAGGGGGAAATGGCGAGCAGTACTTC
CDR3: CASSPGGNGEQYF

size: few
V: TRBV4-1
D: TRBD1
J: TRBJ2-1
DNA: TGCGCCAGCAGCCTCGGAGCCCAGGGGGCAAATGAGCAGTTCTTC
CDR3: CASSLGAQGANEQFF

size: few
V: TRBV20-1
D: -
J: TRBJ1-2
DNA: TGCAGTGCTACAGGGTTTTCGGGCTACACCTTC
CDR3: CSATGFSGYTF

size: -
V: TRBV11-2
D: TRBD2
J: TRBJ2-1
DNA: TGTGCCAGCAGCCGGCGGGGGAATAAGTACAATGAGCAGTTCTTC
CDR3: CASSRRGNKYNEQFF

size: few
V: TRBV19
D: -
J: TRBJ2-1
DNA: TGTGCCAGTAGTATCGCTCTTTACAATGAGCAGTTCTTC
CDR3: CASSIALYNEQFF

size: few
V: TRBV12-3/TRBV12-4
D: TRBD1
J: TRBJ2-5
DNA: TGTGCCAGCACGGATCCGGGACAGGGCGTCAATGAGCAGCTCTTC
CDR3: CASTDPGQGVNEQLF

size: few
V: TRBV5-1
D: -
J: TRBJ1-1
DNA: TGCGCCAGCAGCTTGAGTGGGATTCCGGGCACTGAAGCTCTCTTT
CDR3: CASSLSGIPGTEALF

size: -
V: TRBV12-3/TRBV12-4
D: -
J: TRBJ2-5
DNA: TGTGCCAGCAGTTTATTGGGTCGGGACACCCGGAAATTCGAGACCCAGTACTTC
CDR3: CASSLLGRDTRKFETQYF

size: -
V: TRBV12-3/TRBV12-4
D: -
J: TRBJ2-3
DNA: TGTGCCAGCAGATTAAACACAGATGCGCAGTATTTT
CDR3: CASRLNTDAQYF

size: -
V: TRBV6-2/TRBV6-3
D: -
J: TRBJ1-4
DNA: TGTGCCAGCAGAAACCTCCAGGTTAATGAAAAACTGTTTTTT
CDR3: CASRNLQVNEKLFF

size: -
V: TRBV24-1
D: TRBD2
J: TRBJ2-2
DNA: TGTGCCACCAGTGCTCTAGCGGGAGATACCGGGGAGCTGTTTTTT
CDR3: CATSALAGDTGELFF

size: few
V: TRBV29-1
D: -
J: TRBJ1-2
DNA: TGCAGCGTTGATTTCCTGCCTGCCGAGAGCTACACCTTC
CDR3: CSVDFLPAESYTF

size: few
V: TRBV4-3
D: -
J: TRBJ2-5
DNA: TGCGCCAGCAGCCAAGAGTTTCAGGGCAGGGAGAAAGAGACCCAGTACTTC
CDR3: CASSQEFQGREKETQYF

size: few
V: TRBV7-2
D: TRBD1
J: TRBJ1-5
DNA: TGTGCCAGCAGCTTCGACGACAGGGCTGCAAATCAGCCCCAGCATTTT
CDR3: CASSFDDRAANQPQHF

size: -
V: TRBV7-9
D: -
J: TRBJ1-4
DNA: TGTGCCAGCAGCCTCTTGTCCGCTACGGGTGATGAAAAACTGTTTTTT
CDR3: CASSLLSATGDEKLFF

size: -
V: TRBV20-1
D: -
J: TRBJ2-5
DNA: TGCAGTGCTAGAGACCGGGACTGGAGGGCCCAAGAGACCCAGTACTTC
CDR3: CSARDRDWRAQETQYF

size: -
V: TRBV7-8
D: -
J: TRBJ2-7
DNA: TGTGCCAGCAGCTTGACAGCCCTGACCTACGAGCAGTACTTC
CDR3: CASSLTALTYEQYF

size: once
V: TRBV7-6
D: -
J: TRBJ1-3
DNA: TGTGCCAGCAGCCCCCTTGACGGAAGCTCTGGAAACACCATATATTTT
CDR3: CASSPLDGSSGNTIYF

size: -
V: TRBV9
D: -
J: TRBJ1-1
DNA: TGTGCCAGCAGCTATAAGGGGAGTGAAGCTTTCTTT
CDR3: CASSYKGSEAFF